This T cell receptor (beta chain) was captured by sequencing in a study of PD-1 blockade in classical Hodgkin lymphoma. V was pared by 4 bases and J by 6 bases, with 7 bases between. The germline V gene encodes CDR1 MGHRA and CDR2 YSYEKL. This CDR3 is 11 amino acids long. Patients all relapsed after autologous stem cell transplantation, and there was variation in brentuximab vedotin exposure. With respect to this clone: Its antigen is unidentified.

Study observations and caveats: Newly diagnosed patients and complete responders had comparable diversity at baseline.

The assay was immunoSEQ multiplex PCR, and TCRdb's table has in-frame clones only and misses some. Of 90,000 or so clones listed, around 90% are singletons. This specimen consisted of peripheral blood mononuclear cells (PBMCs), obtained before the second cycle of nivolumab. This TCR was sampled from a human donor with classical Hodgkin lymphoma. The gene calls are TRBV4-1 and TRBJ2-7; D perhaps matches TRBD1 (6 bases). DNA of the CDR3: TGCGCCAGCAGCCCAGGGGCCGAGCAGTACTTC. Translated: CASSPGAEQYF.